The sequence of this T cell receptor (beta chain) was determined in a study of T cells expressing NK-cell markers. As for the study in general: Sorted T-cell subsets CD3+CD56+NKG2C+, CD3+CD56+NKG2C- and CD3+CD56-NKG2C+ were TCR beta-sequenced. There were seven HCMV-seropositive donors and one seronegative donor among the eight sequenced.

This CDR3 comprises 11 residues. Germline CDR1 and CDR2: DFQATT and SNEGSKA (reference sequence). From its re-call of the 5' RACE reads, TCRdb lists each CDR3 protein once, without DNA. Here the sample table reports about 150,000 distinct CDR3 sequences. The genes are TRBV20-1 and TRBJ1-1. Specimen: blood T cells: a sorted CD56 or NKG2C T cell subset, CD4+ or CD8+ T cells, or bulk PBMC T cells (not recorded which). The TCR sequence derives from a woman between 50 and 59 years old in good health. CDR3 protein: CSASSEIEAFF.